The TCR beta chain under discussion was sequenced for a study of T-cell memory formation after mild COVID-19. The study, taken as a whole, reports: Clones that got smaller from day 15 to 85 had even CD4/CD8, while clones growing later tipped toward CD4+.

TCRdb redid the calling of the 5' RACE reads with MiXCR, one entry per CDR3 protein. Of approximately 300,000 distinct CDR3 sequences in the sample, 15% were seen once. Concerning this clonotype itself: Its antigen is unidentified.

The clonotype originates from a man aged 18 to 35 who had mild COVID-19 (a few samples of this study predate the infection). Cell type and time point are not known. The sequenced material came from PBMCs or a T cell subset sorted from them (not recorded which).

Here the CDR3 reads CASLEGYETGELFF. The CDR3 coding sequence is TGCGCCAGCCTGGAGGGATATGAAACCGGGGAGCTGTTTTTT. The V gene is TRBV5-1, the J gene TRBJ2-2; D might be TRBD2 (6 bases). The CDR3 has 14 residues. Trimming left V 7 bases short and J 5 bases short, with 15 bases between. Germline CDR1 reads SGHRS; CDR2 reads YFSETQ.